The entry below gives a single T cell receptor (beta chain) sequence along with its context. The data derive from a study of blood T cell repertoires in COVID-19. Study background: Donors in the United States, Italy and Spain gave samples during acute or convalescent COVID-19. Sources were T cells, B-cell-depleted T cells, or PBMCs; the material itself was cDNA or gDNA.

This CDR3 has 13 amino acids. Trimming removed 1 base at V and 7 bases at J, with 7 bases between. Germline V gene lookup returns CDR1 KGHDR and CDR2 SFDVKD. Libraries were prepared by immunoSEQ multiplex PCR; TCRdb keeps only in-frame clonotypes and omits some of them. The data hold some 460,000 clones, with roughly 85% observed a single time. Participants were aged roughly 18 to 100 years from roughly 26 US areas. The receptor comes from a woman between 18 and 29 years old with acute COVID-19. Sequencing was performed on PBMCs or T cells enriched from blood (not recorded which). The genes are TRBV24-1 and TRBJ2-1; D is undetermined. CDR3 DNA sequence: TGTGCCACCAGTGATTTTGCGGCTAATGAGCAGTTCTTC. This gives the protein CATSDFAANEQFF.